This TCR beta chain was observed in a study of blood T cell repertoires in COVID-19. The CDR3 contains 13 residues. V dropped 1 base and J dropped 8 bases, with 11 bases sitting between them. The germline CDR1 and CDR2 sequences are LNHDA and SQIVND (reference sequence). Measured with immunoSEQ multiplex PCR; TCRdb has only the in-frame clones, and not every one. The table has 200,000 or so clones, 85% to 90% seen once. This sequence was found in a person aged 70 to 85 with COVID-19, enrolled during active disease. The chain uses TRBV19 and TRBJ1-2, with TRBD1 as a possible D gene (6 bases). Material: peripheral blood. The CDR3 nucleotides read TGTGCCAGTAGTATAGCCAGGGGCGAGGGCTACACCTTC. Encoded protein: CASSIARGEGYTF. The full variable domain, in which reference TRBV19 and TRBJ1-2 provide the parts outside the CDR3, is DGGITQSPKYLFRKEGQNVTLSCEQNLNHDAMYWYRQDPGQGLRLIYYSQIVNDFQKGDIAEGYSVSREKKESFPLTVTSAQKNPTAFYLCASSIARGEGYTFGSGTRLTVV.